These 20 T cell receptor beta chains originate from one sample sequenced in a study of blood T cells in healthy people across ages. The authors ran a second PCR of 7 to 11 cycles using a sample-barcoded 5' primer and a J-beta primer mix. Each CDR3 protein gets one entry after TCRdb re-called the 5' RACE reads with MiXCR. The table includes hundreds of thousands of distinct CDR3 sequences, about 53% detected once. Material for sequencing was blood. Source of these receptors: a man aged 60 to 75 in good health.

V is TRBV3-1 and J is TRBJ2-5, with no clear D. This CDR3 spans 13 amino acids. The V end was cut by 7 bases, the J end by 0 bases, with 9 bases between. Germline V gives CDR1 LGHDT, CDR2 YNNKEL (reference sequence). The CDR3 bases are TGTGCCAGCACTCCGGGTAACCAAGAGACCCAGTACTTC. Translating gives CASTPGNQETQYF.

This clonotype was counted only a few times. The rearrangement joins TRBV28 to TRBJ1-2; the D is unclear. Trimming took 6 bases from V and 11 from J, leaving 13 bases between them. Germline loops: CDR1 MDHEN, CDR2 SYDVKM. The CDR3 is 11 residues long. Here the CDR3 DNA reads TGTGCCAGCAGCTATTCCCGTGGATACACCTTC. It yields the protein CASSYSRGYTF.

This clonotype turned up a few times. The chain carries TRBV4-1 and TRBJ1-6; D gene unclear. The CDR3 runs to 15 residues. Trimming pared 2 bases from V and 5 bases from J, leaving 10 bases between. Per germline, CDR1 MGHRA and CDR2 YSYEKL. Here the CDR3 reads CASSQPRQNNSPLHF. The CDR3 DNA sequence: TGCGCCAGCAGCCAACCGAGACAAAATAATTCACCCCTCCACTTT.

This chain uses TRBV9 with TRBJ2-6; possible D gene TRBD1, 5 bases. The germline V gene has CDR1 SGDLS and CDR2 YYNGEE. This CDR3 spans 16 amino acids. Trimming took off 0 bases at V and 0 bases at J, with 7 bases between the two ends. The CDR3 DNA is TGTGCCAGCAGCGTAGCTGGGGCCTCTGGGGCCAACGTCCTGACTTTC. Protein: CASSVAGASGANVLTF.

This sequence joins TRBV7-7 and TRBJ2-7; D may be TRBD1 or TRBD2 (5 bases each). The CDR3 has 15 amino acids. Trimming left V 5 bases short and J 3 bases short, with 17 bases between. The germline gives CDR1 SSHAT, CDR2 FNYEAQ (reference sequence). DNA of the CDR3: TGTGCCAGCAGCCCGGGTCCCGACAGCGGCTACGAGCAGTACTTC. This sequence encodes CASSPGPDSGYEQYF.

In this sample, this clonotype turned up once. The DNA for the CDR3 is TGTGCTAGTGGTTTGGTACGAGGCCCTGAGGAAGAGACCCAGTACTTC. Amino acid sequence: CASGLVRGPEEETQYF. The chain is built from TRBV12-5 and TRBJ2-5; D is unclear. Between the trimmed V and J ends, which lost 0 bases and 3 bases, there was a span of 14 bases. Germline V gives CDR1 LGHNT, CDR2 FRNRAP. This CDR3 comprises 16 residues.

The J gene is TRBJ2-1, the V gene TRBV29-1; TRBD2 agrees at 9 bases. V lost 6 bases and J lost 5; bases outside the gene matches: 8. CDR3 length equals 14 residues. Germline V gene sequence: CDR1 SQVTM, CDR2 ANQGSEA. CDR3 residues: CSVRGRGGNNEQFF. The CDR3 nucleotides read TGCAGCGTGAGGGGGCGGGGGGGGAACAATGAGCAGTTCTTC.

Ten or more counts support this clonotype. The rearrangement uses TRBV5-4 and TRBJ2-5; 12 nucleotides agree with TRBD2. Germline V CDR1 and CDR2: SGHNT, YYREEE (reference sequence). V lost 4 bases to trimming and J lost 4 bases; unmatched junction nucleotides: 8. This CDR3 has 16 residues. Here the CDR3 reads CASSLRLAGAGETQYF. The CDR3 bases are TGTGCCAGCAGCCTTAGACTAGCGGGGGCGGGAGAGACCCAGTACTTC.

This clonotype was detected only a few times. This chain joins TRBV24-1 and TRBJ1-2; a possible D gene is TRBD1 (5 bases). This CDR3 region has 16 residues. Germline CDR1 and CDR2: KGHDR and SFDVKD. Trimming stripped 2 bases from V and 8 bases from J, with 20 bases between. The CDR3 region has the DNA TGTGCCACCAGTGATTCAGGGCGTGGGAGTCTCGGCGGCTACACCTTC. It is translated as CATSDSGRGSLGGYTF.

This clonotype was seen just once. The chain uses TRBV7-9 and TRBJ1-4, with D unresolved. The CDR3 is made up of 14 amino acids. Germline V gene lookup returns CDR1 SEHNR and CDR2 FQNEAQ (reference sequence). Trimming took 3 bases from V and 7 from J, leaving 12 bases between them. This CDR3 reads CASSLGSSTEKLFF. Written as DNA, the CDR3 is TGTGCCAGCAGCTTGGGCAGCAGCACTGAAAAACTGTTTTTT.

A few counts support this clonotype. The rearrangement links TRBV6-6 to TRBJ2-7; 7 nucleotides match TRBD2. Matching the DNA end better, TRBJ2-4 makes the J call doubtful. CDR1 MNHNY and CDR2 SVGAGI come from the germline V gene (reference sequence). This CDR3 region has 16 residues. As DNA, the CDR3 is TGTGCCAGCAGTGCTTCTAGCGGTCTCGGCAAAAACATTCAGTACTTC. Its protein product is CASSASSGLGKNIQYF.

CDR3 in DNA: TGTGCCAGCAGCTTAGGGTTGGACGGTCGCTTCCCCCTCCACTTT. It encodes CASSLGLDGRFPLHF. The chain couples TRBV7-2 to TRBJ1-6; no definite D call. Trimming shortened V by 1 base and J by 13 bases, and 17 bases separated the two germline ends. This CDR3 has 15 amino acids. Per germline, CDR1 SGHTA and CDR2 FQGNSA.

J is TRBJ2-5 and V is TRBV25-1; tentative D call: TRBD1 (6 bases). Germline V gene lookup returns CDR1 MGHDK and CDR2 SYGVNS. The V end lost 0 bases, the J end lost 3 bases, and 11 bases lay between the germline ends. CDR3 length: 15 amino acids. The CDR3 nucleotides are TGTGCCAGCAGTGAATACAGGGGAGAGGAAGAGACCCAGTACTTC. Amino acid sequence: CASSEYRGEEETQYF. Variable domain in full (rest from reference TRBV25-1 and TRBJ2-5): EADIYQTPRYLVIGTGKKITLECSQTMGHDKMYWYQQDPGMELHLIHYSYGVNSTEKGDLSSESTVSRIRTEHFPLTLESARPSHTSQYLCASSEYRGEEETQYFGPGTRLLVL.

The rearrangement joins TRBV10-3 to TRBJ2-1; TRBD2 agrees at 8 bases. Germline V gene data show CDR1 as ENHRY and CDR2 as SYGVKD. The junction had 11 bases not matched to a gene; V was cut back by 0 bases and J by 4 bases. This CDR3 comprises 18 residues. The CDR3 region is CAISESGGRWGRYNEQFF. CDR3 in DNA: TGTGCCATCAGTGAGTCCGGCGGGAGGTGGGGTCGATACAATGAGCAGTTCTTC.

This clonotype has a handful of counts. CDR3 sequence: CSVQPVGLAGPQETQYF. CDR3 bases: TGCAGCGTTCAACCCGTGGGGCTAGCGGGGCCCCAAGAGACCCAGTACTTC. The chain has TRBV29-1 and TRBJ2-5; 9 bases agree with TRBD2. This CDR3 has 17 residues. Germline CDR1 reads SQVTM; CDR2 reads ANQGSEA. V was pared by 5 bases and J by 1 base, with 14 bases of the junction left unmatched. Together with reference TRBV29-1 and TRBJ2-5, the CDR3 gives the full variable domain: SAVISQKPSRDICQRGTSLTIQCQVDSQVTMMFWYRQQPGQSLTLIATANQGSEATYESGFVIDKFPISRPNLTFSTLTVSNMSPEDSSIYLCSVQPVGLAGPQETQYFGPGTRLLVL.

The chain links TRBV10-3 to TRBJ1-2; tentatively, D is TRBD1 (6 bases). The V end lost 6 bases, the J end lost 4 bases, and 12 bases lay between the germline ends. Germline V gives CDR1 ENHRY, CDR2 SYGVKD. The CDR3 covers 13 residues. The CDR3 loop is CAIRDSLTYGYTF. CDR3 nucleotide sequence: TGTGCCATCAGGGACAGCCTCACCTATGGCTACACCTTC.

This chain joins TRBV6-1 and TRBJ2-1; D may be TRBD1 (6 bases). V dropped 6 bases and J dropped 7 bases, with 16 bases sitting between them. Germline loops: CDR1 MNHNS, CDR2 SASEGT. The CDR3 is 14 amino acids. The DNA of the CDR3 is TGTGCCAGCAGGGAACCCGGACAGTCGAATGAGCAGTTCTTC. It is translated as CASREPGQSNEQFF.

The V call is TRBV5-1, the J call TRBJ2-3; D is tentatively TRBD1 or TRBD2 (5 bases each). The V end was cut by 0 bases, the J end by 11 bases, with 22 bases between. Germline V gene data show CDR1 as SGHRS and CDR2 as YFSETQ. CDR3 length equals 16 residues. In DNA form, the CDR3 reads TGCGCCAGCAGCTTGGGTGGGACCATCCCCACAGATCTGCAGTATTTT. Protein product: CASSLGGTIPTDLQYF.

The chain carries TRBV29-1 and TRBJ1-2; 7 bases agree with TRBD1. V dropped 0 bases and J dropped 10; count of bases not matched to a gene: 5. The CDR3 contains 12 residues. Germline loops: CDR1 SQVTM, CDR2 ANQGSEA. The CDR3 sequence is CSVEDLGGAYTF. CDR3 nucleotides: TGCAGCGTTGAAGATCTAGGGGGCGCCTACACCTTC.

The chain recombines TRBV6-5 with TRBJ1-5; D is uncertain. This CDR3 has 13 amino acids. Germline V lookup: CDR1 MNHEY, CDR2 SVGAGI. Trimming took 2 bases from V and 3 from J, leaving 5 bases between them. CDR3 sequence: CASSYRPNQPQHF. The DNA of the CDR3 is TGTGCCAGCAGTTACAGACCCAATCAGCCCCAGCATTTT.